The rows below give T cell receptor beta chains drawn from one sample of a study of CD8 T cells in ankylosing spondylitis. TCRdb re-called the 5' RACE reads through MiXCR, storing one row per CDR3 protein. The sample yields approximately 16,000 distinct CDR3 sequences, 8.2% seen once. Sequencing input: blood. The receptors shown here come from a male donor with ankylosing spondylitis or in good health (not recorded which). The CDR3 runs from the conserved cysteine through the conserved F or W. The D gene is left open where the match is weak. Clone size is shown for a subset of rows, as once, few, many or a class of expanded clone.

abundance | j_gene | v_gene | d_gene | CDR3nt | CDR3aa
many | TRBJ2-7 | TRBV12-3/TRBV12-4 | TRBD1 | TGTGCCAGCAGTTTCAGTAAGAGGACAGGGACCCTTCGGGAGCAGTACTTC | CASSFSKRTGTLREQYF
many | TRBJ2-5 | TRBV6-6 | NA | TGTGCCAGCAGGACCCGGGGCGAACGTCAAGAGACCCAGTACTTC | CASRTRGERQETQYF
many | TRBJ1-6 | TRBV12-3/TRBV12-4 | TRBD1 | TGTGCCAGCAGTTCAGACAGGGCCGGTAATTCACCCCTCCACTTT | CASSSDRAGNSPLHF
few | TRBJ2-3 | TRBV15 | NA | TGTGCCACCAGCAGAGCAGGTACAGATACGCAGTATTTT | CATSRAGTDTQYF
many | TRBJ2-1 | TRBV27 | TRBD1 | TGTGCCAGCAGTCCCTATCGGTCCGGGACAGGGGGCATTGAGCAGTTCTTC | CASSPYRSGTGGIEQFF
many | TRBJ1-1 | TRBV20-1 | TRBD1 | TGCAGTGCTCCACCAACAGGGGTTACTGAAGCTTTCTTT | CSAPPTGVTEAFF
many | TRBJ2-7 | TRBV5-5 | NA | TGTGCCAGCAGCTTGGGGGGCGCCGGGTTATACGAGCAGTACTTC | CASSLGGAGLYEQYF
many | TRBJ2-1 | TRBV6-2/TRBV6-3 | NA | TGTGCCAGCAGTTACTCCTATGAGCAGTTCTTC | CASSYSYEQFF
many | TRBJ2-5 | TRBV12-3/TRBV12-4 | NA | TGTGCCAGCAGTCCGCAAGAGACCCAGTACTTC | CASSPQETQYF
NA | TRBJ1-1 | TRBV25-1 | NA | TGTGCCAGCAGTGAAGGACTTTCCACTGAAGCTTTCTTT | CASSEGLSTEAFF
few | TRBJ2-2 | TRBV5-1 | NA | TGCGCCAGCAGCTTGGGACAGAACACCGGGGAGCTGTTTTTT | CASSLGQNTGELFF
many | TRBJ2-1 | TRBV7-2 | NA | TGTGCCAGCAGCTTAGCTACTCGGTCCCACAAGCAGTTCTTC | CASSLATRSHKQFF
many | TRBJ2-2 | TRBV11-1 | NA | TGTGCCAGCAGCTTTAGGACAGACACCGGGGAGCTGTTTTTT | CASSFRTDTGELFF
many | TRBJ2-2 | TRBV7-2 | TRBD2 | TGTGCCAGCAGCCCACTAGCGGGAGTGGGGGAGCTGTTTTTT | CASSPLAGVGELFF
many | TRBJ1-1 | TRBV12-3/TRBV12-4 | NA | TGTGCCAGCAGTTTAGAGGGAAGAAACACTGAAGCTTTCTTT | CASSLEGRNTEAFF
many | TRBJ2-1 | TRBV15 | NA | TGTGCCACCAGCAGGGACTATGACAATGAGCAGTTCTTC | CATSRDYDNEQFF
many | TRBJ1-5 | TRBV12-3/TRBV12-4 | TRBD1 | TGTGCCAGCAGCGCGGACAGGGGACAGCCCCAGCATTTT | CASSADRGQPQHF
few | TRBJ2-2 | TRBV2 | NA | TGTGCCAGCATGAGGGGTCGAGGCGCGAACACCGGGGAGCTGTTTTTT | CASMRGRGANTGELFF
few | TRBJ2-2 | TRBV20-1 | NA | TGCAGTGCTGCGGGACACCCACCGAACACCGGGGAGCTGTTTTTT | CSAAGHPPNTGELFF